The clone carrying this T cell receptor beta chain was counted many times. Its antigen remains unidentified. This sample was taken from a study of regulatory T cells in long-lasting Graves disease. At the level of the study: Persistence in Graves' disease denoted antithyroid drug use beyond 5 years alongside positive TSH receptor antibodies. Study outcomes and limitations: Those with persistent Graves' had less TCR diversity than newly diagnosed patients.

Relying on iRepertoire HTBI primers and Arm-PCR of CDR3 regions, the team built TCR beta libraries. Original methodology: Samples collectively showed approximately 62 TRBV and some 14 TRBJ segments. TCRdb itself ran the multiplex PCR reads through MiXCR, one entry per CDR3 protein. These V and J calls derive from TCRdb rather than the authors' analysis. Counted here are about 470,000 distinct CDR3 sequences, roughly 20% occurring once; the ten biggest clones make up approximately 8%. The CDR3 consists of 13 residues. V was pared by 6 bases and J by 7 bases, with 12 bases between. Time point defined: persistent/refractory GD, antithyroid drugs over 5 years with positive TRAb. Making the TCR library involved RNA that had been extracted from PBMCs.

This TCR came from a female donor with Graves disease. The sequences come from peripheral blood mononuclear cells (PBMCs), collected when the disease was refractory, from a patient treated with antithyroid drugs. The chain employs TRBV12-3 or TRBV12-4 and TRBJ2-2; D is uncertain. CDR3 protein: CASSETLNGELFF. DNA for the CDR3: TGTGCCAGCAGCGAGACATTGAACGGGGAGCTGTTTTTT.